This TCR beta chain was identified during a study of cytomegalovirus exposure and HLA in healthy donors. Across the study: Earlier sequencing of around 190 million T cells yielded around 100 million unique TCR beta sequences.

It was healthy bone marrow donors who served as donors. Amplification used 60 Vbeta primers and 13 Jbeta primers. Using immunoSEQ multiplex PCR, the repertoire was profiled, and TCRdb retains in-frame clones only, with some absent. The table includes around 180,000 clones, approximately 82% detected once. The study, taken as a whole, reports: Presence/absence analyses assumed roughly uniform sequencing depth across donors. Reportedly, HLA-A and HLA-B alleles of most subjects were accurately predicted from TCR beta.

This CDR3 is built from 15 residues. The germline gives CDR1 SGHTA, CDR2 FQGTGA. Trimming shortened V by 5 bases and J by 0 bases, and 12 bases separated the two germline ends. Notes on this clone: Its matching antigen is unknown.

This clonotype was sampled from a girl aged 2 to 9 in good health and CMV-seropositive. The rearrangement joins TRBV7-3 to TRBJ2-3, with D maybe TRBD2 (6 bases). Material: PBMCs. CDR3 sequence reads: CASSPAGRSTDTQYF. CDR3 bases: TGTGCCAGCAGCCCGGCGGGACGGAGCACAGATACGCAGTATTTT.